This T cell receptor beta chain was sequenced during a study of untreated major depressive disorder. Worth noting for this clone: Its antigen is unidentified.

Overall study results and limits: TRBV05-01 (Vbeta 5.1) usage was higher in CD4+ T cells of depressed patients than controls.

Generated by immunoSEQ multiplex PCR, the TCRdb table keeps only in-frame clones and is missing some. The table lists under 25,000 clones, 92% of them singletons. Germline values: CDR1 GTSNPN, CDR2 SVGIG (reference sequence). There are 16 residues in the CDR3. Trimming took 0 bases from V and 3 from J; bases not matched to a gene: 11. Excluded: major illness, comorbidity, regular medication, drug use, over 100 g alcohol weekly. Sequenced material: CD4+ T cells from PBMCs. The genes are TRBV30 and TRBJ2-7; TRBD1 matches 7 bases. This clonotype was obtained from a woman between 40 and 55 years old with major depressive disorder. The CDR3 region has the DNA TGTGCCTGGAGTGTAGGGGGCGACCCGACATTCTACGAGCAGTACTTC. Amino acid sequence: CAWSVGGDPTFYEQYF.